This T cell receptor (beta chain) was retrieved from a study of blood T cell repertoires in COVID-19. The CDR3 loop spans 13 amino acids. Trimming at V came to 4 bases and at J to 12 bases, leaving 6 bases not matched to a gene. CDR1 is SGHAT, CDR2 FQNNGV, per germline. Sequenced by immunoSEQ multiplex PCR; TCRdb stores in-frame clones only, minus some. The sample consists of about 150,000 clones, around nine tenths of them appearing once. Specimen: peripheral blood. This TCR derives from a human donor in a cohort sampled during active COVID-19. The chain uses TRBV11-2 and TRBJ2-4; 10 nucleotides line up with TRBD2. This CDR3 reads CASSSASGGAQYF. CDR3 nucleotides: TGTGCCAGCAGCTCCGCTAGCGGGGGTGCTCAGTACTTC. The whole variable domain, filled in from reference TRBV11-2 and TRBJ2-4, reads EAGVAQSPRYKIIEKRQSVAFWCNPISGHATLYWYQQILGQGPKLLIQFQNNGVVDDSQLPKDRFSAERLKGVDSTLKIQPAKLEDSAVYLCASSSASGGAQYFGAGTRLSVL.